This TCR beta chain was recorded in a study of cytomegalovirus exposure and HLA in healthy donors. Study-wide findings and caveats: A previous analysis found most TCR beta V segments productive roughly 87% or roughly 30% of the time. For TCR beta chains, V- and J-gene trimming was later linked to a missense DCLRE1C variant.

Concerning this clone itself: Its antigen is currently unknown.

Germline V gene lookup returns CDR1 SGHTA and CDR2 FQGNSA. The V end lost 2 bases, the J end lost 7 bases, and 3 bases lay between the germline ends. This CDR3 region has 11 residues. Both 60 Vbeta primers and 13 Jbeta primers went into the PCR. Method: immunoSEQ multiplex PCR; TCRdb's copy keeps in-frame clones and lacks some. The data show 100,000 to 150,000 clones, and the top ten clones hold roughly 1.6%. The V gene is TRBV7-2, the J gene TRBJ2-1; D gene ambiguous. The sample comprised PBMCs. The receptor was isolated from a woman in her forties in good health and CMV-seronegative. CDR3 amino acids: CASSLPNEQFF. CDR3 coding DNA: TGTGCCAGCAGCTTACCAAATGAGCAGTTCTTC.